This T cell receptor (beta chain) was found in a study of cytomegalovirus exposure and HLA in healthy donors. Study-level findings and limits: Later on, an analysis found that several of the most significant clusters appeared to be linked to common viral pathogens, which included parvovirus B19.

Regarding this clone: What it recognizes is unknown.

The PCR made use of 60 Vbeta and 13 Jbeta primers. Data came from immunoSEQ multiplex PCR; TCRdb stores just in-frame clones and leaves some out. The sample consists of under 200,000 clones, roughly 77% of them appearing once. This CDR3 comprises 16 residues. Germline trimming cut 4 bases from V and 8 bases from J; bases unmatched to any gene: 12. CDR1 is SGHRS, CDR2 YFSETQ, per germline. The chain combines TRBV5-1 with TRBJ2-1; 10 bases align to TRBD2. Sequencing was carried out using PBMCs. This sequence originates from a male donor in good health and CMV-seronegative. The CDR3 here is CASSISGGRYPDEQFF. For the CDR3, the DNA is TGCGCCAGCAGCATTAGCGGGGGGAGGTATCCGGATGAGCAGTTCTTC.